The next 22 T cell receptor beta chains were all read from a single sample in a study of Graves' ophthalmopathy and Graves' hyperthyroidism. TCR beta CDR3 regions were amplified from RNA transcripts. RT-PCR was first run with HTBI primers, then multiplex PCR in a second round. TCRdb re-analysed the multiplex PCR reads in MiXCR, keeping a single row per CDR3 protein. This table has 200,000 to 300,000 distinct CDR3 sequences, 45% to 55% appearing once. The sequenced sample was peripheral blood. These receptors were collected from an adult man with Graves' ophthalmopathy.

V is TRBV20-1 and J is TRBJ2-7, with a weak D call TRBD1 (7 bases). Germline assignment: CDR1 DFQATT and CDR2 SNEGSKA (reference sequence). This CDR3 is 13 amino acids long. Trimming left V 4 bases short and J 6 bases short, with 16 bases between. CDR3 region: CSATRRGEAEQYF. The CDR3 DNA follows: TGCAGTGCTACTCGCAGGGGGGAGGCCGAGCAGTACTTC.

The chain combines TRBV20-1 with TRBJ2-7; 7 nucleotides line up with TRBD1. The trim removed 6 bases at V and 4 bases at J, leaving 15 bases unmatched. CDR3 length: 15 amino acids. CDR1 DFQATT and CDR2 SNEGSKA come from the germline V gene (reference sequence). Here the CDR3 DNA reads TGCAGTGCCCTAGACAGGGTAAAGGACCCTTACGAGCAGTACTTC. This translates into CSALDRVKDPYEQYF.

This clonotype was counted only a few times. The rearrangement joins TRBV6-6 to TRBJ1-6; 9 nucleotides agree with TRBD1. The germline V gene encodes CDR1 MNHNY and CDR2 SVGAGI (reference sequence). V shed 5 bases, J shed 5 bases, and the junction held 1 base outside the gene matches. This CDR3 has 14 amino acids. CDR3 DNA: TGTGCCAGCAGTAGGGACAGGGATAATTCACCCCTCCACTTT. This gives the protein CASSRDRDNSPLHF.

This rearrangement joins TRBV11-2 to TRBJ1-5, with no clear D. Germline assignment: CDR1 SGHAT and CDR2 FQNNGV. The V gene lost 5 bases and the J gene lost 0 bases, with 8 bases spanning the gap. This CDR3 spans 14 amino acids. CDR3 DNA: TGTGCCAGCAGCCTAACAGATAGCAATCAGCCCCAGCATTTT. It is translated as CASSLTDSNQPQHF.

The V gene is TRBV5-6, the J gene TRBJ1-2; perhaps TRBD1 as D (5 bases). This CDR3 has 14 amino acids. CDR1 is SGHDT and CDR2 is YYEEEE in the germline V gene. The V gene lost 1 base and the J gene lost 6 bases, with 13 bases spanning the gap. CDR3 DNA sequence: TGTGCCAGCAGCTTGCCAGCCGCGGGGGATGGCTACACCTTC. Translated: CASSLPAAGDGYTF.

This clonotype turned up a few times. The V call is TRBV19, the J call TRBJ1-1, with TRBD1 matching over 9 bases. The trim removed 5 bases at V and 8 bases at J, leaving 9 bases unmatched. Germline V gives CDR1 LNHDA, CDR2 SQIVND (reference sequence). The CDR3 totals 14 residues. CDR3 bases: TGTGCCAGTAGTGTTCCGGGACAGGGCCCCGAAGCTTTCTTT. It specifies CASSVPGQGPEAFF.

This chain uses TRBV4-2 with TRBJ1-3; TRBD1 matches at 9 bases. This CDR3 contains 16 residues. V gave up 2 bases and J gave up 4 bases; unmatched junction bases: 6. CDR1 and CDR2 (germline): LGHNA, YNFKEQ. CDR3 region: CASSQLGQGQGNTIYF. In DNA form, the CDR3 reads TGTGCCAGCAGCCAACTGGGACAGGGCCAGGGAAACACCATATATTTT.

For this clonotype: This may arise from a read error, as a much more abundant clone is one base away. J is TRBJ2-2 and V is TRBV25-1; TRBD1 or TRBD2 may be the D gene (6 bases each). The CDR3 is made up of 16 amino acids. CDR1 is MGHDK, CDR2 SYGVNS, per germline. Trimming stripped 2 bases from V and 1 base from J, with 11 bases between. CDR3 residues: CASSEPGEVNTGELFF. Here the CDR3 DNA reads TGTGCCAGCAGTGAACCAGGGGAGGTGAACACCGGGGAGCTGTTTTTT.

This clonotype was observed a handful of times. Sequence at one end of the junction differs from germline and may be a read error. This sequence joins TRBV10-2 and TRBJ2-7; 16 positions agree with TRBD2. Germline V gene data show CDR1 as WSHSY and CDR2 as SAAADI. The CDR3 has 17 residues. In DNA, the CDR3 is TGTGCCAGCTCACCGGGGACTAGCGGGAGGGCCGCCTACGAGCAGTACTTC. Amino acids: CASSPGTSGRAAYEQYF.

This clonotype has only a few counts. The chain couples TRBV7-8 to TRBJ1-6; maybe TRBD1 (6 bases). Germline V gives CDR1 SGHVS, CDR2 FQNEAQ. This CDR3 comprises 15 residues. V was shortened by 5 bases and J by 10 bases, with 18 bases between the two germline ends. DNA for the CDR3: TGTGCCAGCAGCCCCACCTGGGGGCAGCGGTCACCCCTCCACTTT. It encodes CASSPTWGQRSPLHF.

The CDR3 DNA sequence: TGTGCCAGCAGTGGTCTAGCGCCACCTTCCTACGAGCAGTACTTC. Translating it yields CASSGLAPPSYEQYF. The genes are TRBV2 and TRBJ2-7, with a weak D call TRBD2 (6 bases). Deletions cut 4 bases from V and 1 base from J, with 14 bases between. This CDR3 has 15 amino acids. Germline V gives CDR1 SNHLY, CDR2 FYNNEI.

This clonotype was detected ten times or more. The CDR3 here is CATRGSSGANVLTF. The CDR3 nucleotides are TGTGCCACCAGAGGAAGCTCTGGGGCCAACGTCCTGACTTTC. The rearrangement links TRBV24-1 to TRBJ2-6; D gene unclear. V was pared by 7 bases and J by 0 bases, with 6 bases between. CDR3 length: 14 residues. Germline CDR1 reads KGHDR; CDR2 reads SFDVKD.

The chain has TRBV29-1 and TRBJ2-7; 9 bases map to TRBD1. The CDR3 runs to 13 residues. Germline V gene sequence: CDR1 SQVTM, CDR2 ANQGSEA. The junction had 10 bases not matched to a gene; V was cut back by 8 bases and J by 5 bases. The CDR3 protein is CSLPRDRVDEQYF. The DNA for the CDR3 is TGCAGCCTACCCCGGGACAGGGTGGACGAGCAGTACTTC.

As concerns this clonotype: One junction end disagrees with the germline gene, perhaps due to a read error. The V call is TRBV6-5, the J call TRBJ1-4, with D maybe TRBD1 (5 bases). The germline gives CDR1 MNHEY, CDR2 SVGAGI. This CDR3 comprises 14 residues. The CDR3 reads CAISEVTGREKLFF. Written as DNA, the CDR3 is TGTGCCATCAGTGAAGTTACAGGCCGGGAAAAACTGTTTTTT.

V is TRBV15 and J is TRBJ2-2, with TRBD1 identical over 11 bases. Germline V gene sequence: CDR1 LNHNV, CDR2 YYDKDF (reference sequence). V lost 1 base to trimming and J lost 8 bases; unmatched junction nucleotides: 6. There are 16 residues in the CDR3. The CDR3 region is CATSRGGQGAGGELFF. CDR3 coding DNA: TGTGCCACCAGCAGAGGCGGACAGGGGGCTGGTGGGGAGCTGTTTTTT.

This clonotype was seen a handful of times. This chain joins TRBV2 and TRBJ2-7, with D possibly being TRBD1 or TRBD2 (6 bases each). CDR3 length: 14 amino acids. V gave up 6 bases and J gave up 3 bases, with 15 bases separating them. Germline V gene lookup returns CDR1 SNHLY and CDR2 FYNNEI. CDR3 region: CASRTRQDYYEQYF. CDR3 sequence (DNA): TGTGCCAGCAGGACTAGACAGGATTACTACGAGCAGTACTTC. The full variable domain, with the rest looked up from reference TRBV2 and TRBJ2-7, is EPEVTQTPSHQVTQMGQEVILRCVPISNHLYFYWYRQILGQKVEFLVSFYNNEISEKSEIFDDQFSVERPDGSNFTLKIRSTKLEDSAMYFCASRTRQDYYEQYFGPGTRLTVT.

The rearrangement links TRBV20-1 to TRBJ1-2, with a tentative D call TRBD1 (5 bases). Trimming cost V 3 bases and J 5 bases, with 13 bases left between them. The CDR3 is 13 amino acids. Germline V lookup: CDR1 DFQATT, CDR2 SNEGSKA (reference sequence). The CDR3 region has the DNA TGCAGTGCTAGTTCAAGCGGGGCGTATGGCTACACCTTC. Protein product: CSASSSGAYGYTF.

The chain uses TRBV19 and TRBJ1-5; no reliable D call. V lost 9 bases and J lost 3, with 18 bases in between. Germline V gene sequence: CDR1 LNHDA, CDR2 SQIVND (reference sequence). The length of the CDR3 is 15 residues. The CDR3: CASSQDEANNQPQHF. CDR3 DNA: TGTGCCAGCAGCCAAGATGAGGCCAACAATCAGCCCCAGCATTTT.

CDR3: CASSDETGGADGYTF. CDR3 nucleotides: TGTGCCAGCAGCGATGAGACAGGGGGCGCGGATGGCTACACCTTC. The chain combines TRBV2 with TRBJ1-2, with 10 bases matching TRBD1. J lost 6 bases, V lost 6 bases, and 10 bases had no gene match. This CDR3 has 15 residues. The V gene's germline CDR1 is SNHLY and CDR2 FYNNEI.

The chain carries TRBV7-3 and TRBJ2-7, with a weak D call TRBD1 (6 bases). This CDR3 is built from 14 residues. V was trimmed by 4 bases and J by 0 bases, leaving 10 bases between them. In germline, CDR1 is SGHTA, CDR2 FQGTGA. The CDR3 here is CASSSDSGSYEQYF. The CDR3 DNA is TGTGCCAGCAGCTCGGACAGCGGCTCCTACGAGCAGTACTTC.

This clonotype was recorded many times. The J gene is TRBJ1-5, the V gene TRBV24-1; D uncertain. CDR3 length: 14 residues. V lost 4 bases, J lost 3 bases, and 9 bases lay in between. Germline V lookup: CDR1 KGHDR, CDR2 SFDVKD. Here the CDR3 DNA reads TGTGCCACCAGTGAGTCTGGGGTCAATCAGCCCCAGCATTTT. Translated, it gives CATSESGVNQPQHF.

The chain employs TRBV12-5 and TRBJ2-5; 7 bases match TRBD1. Germline CDR1 is LGHNT and CDR2 is FRNRAP. The CDR3 runs 14 residues. J gave up 5 bases and V 1 base, and 4 bases lay outside the gene matches. This chain's CDR3 is CASGLGQGWETQYF. The CDR3 bases are TGTGCTAGTGGTTTGGGACAGGGTTGGGAGACCCAGTACTTC.